Each of the 7 T cell receptor beta chains below was sequenced from the same sample in a study of identical twins. A single record per CDR3 protein comes from TCRdb applying MiXCR to the 5' RACE reads. The sample shows 1.5 million to 2 million distinct CDR3 sequences, under 35% of them seen only once. Sequencing was carried out using cord blood. The receptors were gathered from a newborn girl in good health.

The count of this clonotype is one. The chain carries TRBV28 and TRBJ1-5; D might be TRBD1 (6 bases). The V end was cut by 8 bases, the J end by 0 bases, with 26 bases between. CDR1 is MDHEN, CDR2 SYDVKM, per germline. This CDR3 has 19 residues. The CDR3 DNA follows: TGTGCCAGCCGAACTAGAGATTCGAGACAGGTCATTAGCAATCAGCCCCAGCATTTT. Protein sequence: CASRTRDSRQVISNQPQHF.

This clonotype has more than one count but fewer than ten. This chain uses TRBV27 with TRBJ1-2; D is uncertain. The V and J ends lost 4 bases and 2 bases respectively, with 11 bases between them. From germline, CDR1 is MNHEY and CDR2 SMNVEV (reference sequence). This CDR3 has 14 amino acids. Here the CDR3 DNA reads TGTGCCAGCAGTTCTGGGTTGAAGAACTATGGCTACACCTTC. Amino acids: CASSSGLKNYGYTF.

The gene calls are TRBV27 and TRBJ1-5; maybe TRBD1 (5 bases). V dropped 0 bases and J dropped 5 bases, with 17 bases sitting between them. This CDR3 has 17 residues. In germline, CDR1 is MNHEY, CDR2 SMNVEV (reference sequence). Written as DNA, the CDR3 is TGTGCCAGCAGTTTATCTCGGCTGGCGGCAGGGCATCAGCCCCAGCATTTT. It translates to CASSLSRLAAGHQPQHF.

The V call is TRBV9, the J call TRBJ1-6; tentative D call: TRBD1 (5 bases). The CDR3 spans 15 residues. V dropped 1 base and J dropped 14 bases, with 19 bases sitting between them. The germline gives CDR1 SGDLS, CDR2 YYNGEE. This CDR3 is CASSVSAGPESSLHF. CDR3 DNA: TGTGCCAGCAGCGTATCGGCAGGGCCTGAGAGCTCCCTCCACTTT.

Ten or more counts support this clonotype. The chain carries TRBV4-1 and TRBJ2-1; TRBD2 aligns across 9 bases. V lost 4 bases and J lost 3; bases outside the gene matches: 7. The CDR3 has 16 residues. Germline-derived CDR1 and CDR2 are MGHRA and YSYEKL. The CDR3 DNA is TGCGCCAGCAGCCCGAGGGGACTAGCCGACTACAATGAGCAGTTCTTC. Its translation: CASSPRGLADYNEQFF.

V is TRBV18 and J is TRBJ2-4, with D unresolved. Gene TRBJ2-7 matches the end of the DNA better, so the J call may be wrong. The V gene's germline CDR1 is KGHSH and CDR2 LQKENI. The CDR3 spans 13 residues. The CDR3 DNA sequence: TGTGCCAGCTCACCACCACACACCTACGAGCAGTACTTC. Protein sequence: CASSPPHTYEQYF.

This clonotype appeared a few times. The chain is built from TRBV20-1 and TRBJ2-7; D ambiguous. The V gene's germline CDR1 is DFQATT and CDR2 SNEGSKA (reference sequence). Trimming removed 2 bases from V and 2 bases from J, with 13 bases in between. The CDR3 is made up of 14 amino acids. The CDR3, as DNA: TGCAGTGCTAGAAAAGGACCAGACACCTACGAGCAGTACTTC. Translating gives CSARKGPDTYEQYF.